The 27 T cell receptor beta chains presented below share a single source sample, sequenced in a study of graft-versus-host responses after intestinal transplantation. Produced via immunoSEQ multiplex PCR; TCRdb's table is partial and in-frame only. The sample shows around 40,000 clones, roughly 80% of them seen only once. The material sequenced was PBMCs, taken about 1,000 days after transplant. The receptors were sampled from a human patient who received an intestinal transplant, so some T cells may come from the graft donor.

The chain links TRBV6-5 to TRBJ2-1, with 7 bases matching TRBD2. V dropped 6 bases and J dropped 4; count of bases not matched to a gene: 6. Germline CDR1 MNHEY, CDR2 SVGAGI. There are 14 residues in the CDR3. The CDR3 bases are TGTGCCAGCAGCCCCCCGGGAGGATACAATGAGCAGTTCTTC. Translated, it gives CASSPPGGYNEQFF.

J is TRBJ2-1 and V is TRBV19, with TRBD2 matching 7 bases. Unmatched junction bases numbered 5, after V lost 3 bases and J lost 6 bases. Germline-derived CDR1 and CDR2 are LNHDA and SQIVND (reference sequence). The CDR3 has 14 residues. The CDR3 DNA is TGTGCCAGTAGTATTGCTTCGGGAGGCAATGAGCAGTTCTTC. This gives the protein CASSIASGGNEQFF.

The chain recombines TRBV27 with TRBJ1-1; the D gene is possibly TRBD1 (5 bases). Germline V gene lookup returns CDR1 MNHEY and CDR2 SMNVEV (reference sequence). The CDR3 has 14 amino acids. The V gene lost 2 bases and the J gene lost 4 bases, with 11 bases spanning the gap. CDR3 protein: CASSLAGMGTEAFF. The CDR3 coding sequence is TGTGCCAGCAGTTTAGCAGGGATGGGCACTGAAGCTTTCTTT.

This clone was seen a few times. Written as DNA, the CDR3 is TGTGCCAGCAGTGAGGGGGACAGCCTAGTGCCACCCCTCCACTTT. This gives the protein CASSEGDSLVPPLHF. J is TRBJ1-6 and V is TRBV6-1; 7 bases align to TRBD1. This CDR3 contains 15 residues. Germline CDR1 and CDR2: MNHNS and SASEGT. With 3 bases clipped from V and 11 bases from J, the junction kept 10 bases outside the gene matches.

The rearrangement joins TRBV19 to TRBJ1-2, with D hard to call. CDR3 size: 12 residues. Per germline, CDR1 LNHDA and CDR2 SQIVND (reference sequence). Trimming removed 3 bases at V and 8 bases at J, with 10 bases between. CDR3 sequence (DNA): TGTGCCAGTAGTATCTACAGAAGCGGCTACACCTTC. The encoded protein is CASSIYRSGYTF. Using reference TRBV19 and TRBJ1-2 for the parts outside the CDR3, the full variable domain is DGGITQSPKYLFRKEGQNVTLSCEQNLNHDAMYWYRQDPGQGLRLIYYSQIVNDFQKGDIAEGYSVSREKKESFPLTVTSAQKNPTAFYLCASSIYRSGYTFGSGTRLTVV.

The CDR3 DNA follows: TGTGCCAGCAGTTTAAGGGGCGGGAGGGCCATGTACGAGCAGTACTTC. Amino acid sequence: CASSLRGGRAMYEQYF. The chain combines TRBV27 with TRBJ2-7; TRBD2 matches 9 bases. Germline V gives CDR1 MNHEY, CDR2 SMNVEV (reference sequence). This CDR3 region has 16 residues. Unmatched junction bases numbered 9, after V lost 2 bases and J lost 4 bases.

V gene TRBV29-1 combines with J gene TRBJ1-1; perhaps TRBD1 as D (5 bases). This CDR3 region has 13 residues. Germline CDR1 is SQVTM and CDR2 is ANQGSEA. Deletions cut 4 bases from V and 0 bases from J, with 9 bases between. The DNA for the CDR3 is TGCAGCGTTGTGAGGGGACTGAACACTGAAGCTTTCTTT. Its translation: CSVVRGLNTEAFF.

CDR3 protein: CASSLEPEGTQYF. In DNA form, the CDR3 reads TGCGCCAGCAGCTTGGAACCCGAGGGCACCCAGTACTTC. This chain links TRBV5-1 with TRBJ2-5, with D perhaps matching TRBD2 (5 bases). Trimming pared 0 bases from V and 8 bases from J, leaving 11 bases between. The CDR3 has 13 residues. Germline CDR1 is SGHRS and CDR2 is YFSETQ.

This chain links TRBV6-6 with TRBJ1-5; TRBD1 aligns across 10 bases. The germline V gene has CDR1 MNHNY and CDR2 SVGAGI (reference sequence). The J segment lost 5 bases and the V segment lost 8 bases, leaving 12 bases of the junction unmatched. This CDR3 has 16 residues. DNA of the CDR3: TGTGCCAGCGTAAGAATGGACAGGGGGAGGGATCAGCCCCAGCATTTT. Translated: CASVRMDRGRDQPQHF.

The V and J genes are TRBV2 and TRBJ1-1, with D perhaps matching TRBD1 (5 bases). CDR3 length equals 14 residues. CDR1 and CDR2 (germline): SNHLY, FYNNEI. Trimming took off 5 bases at V and 5 bases at J, with 15 bases between the two ends. DNA of the CDR3: TGTGCCAGCAGTATTAACCGGGGGGGTACTGAAGCTTTCTTT. The encoded protein is CASSINRGGTEAFF.

The chain links TRBV5-3 to TRBJ1-5; possible D gene TRBD1, 6 bases. TRBV5-3 carries the ORF label, with uncertain function. Trimming took off 4 bases at V and 7 bases at J, with 9 bases between the two ends. CDR3 length: 12 amino acids. This CDR3 is CARSEGGQPQHF. DNA of the CDR3: TGTGCCAGAAGCGAGGGGGGACAGCCCCAGCATTTT.

The V and J genes are TRBV19 and TRBJ1-6, with no clear D. The CDR3 totals 14 residues. Germline lookup yields CDR1 LNHDA and CDR2 SQIVND (reference sequence). Trimming stripped 1 base from V and 7 bases from J, with 8 bases between. Here the CDR3 reads CASSIGAENSPLHF. The CDR3 coding sequence is TGTGCCAGTAGTATAGGGGCTGAGAATTCACCCCTCCACTTT.

The count of this clone is one. V usage is TRBV4-1 and J usage is TRBJ1-6; D not resolved. Germline values: CDR1 MGHRA, CDR2 YSYEKL. This CDR3 region has 17 residues. V was shortened by 1 base and J by 0 bases, with 10 bases between the two germline ends. CDR3 loop: CASSQGFRSSYNSPLHF. CDR3 DNA sequence: TGCGCCAGCAGCCAAGGATTTAGGAGCTCCTATAATTCACCCCTCCACTTT.

The genes are TRBV6-1 and TRBJ2-5, with D possibly being TRBD2 (6 bases). With the DNA end fitting TRBJ2-7 better, the J assignment may be wrong. The length of the CDR3 is 12 residues. Germline V gives CDR1 MNHNS, CDR2 SASEGT. CDR3 in DNA: TGTGCCAGCAGTCCCGGGGGCTACGAGCAGTACTTC. Its protein is CASSPGGYEQYF.

This clone was seen a handful of times. The genes are TRBV5-1 and TRBJ2-1, with D perhaps matching TRBD2 (5 bases). This CDR3 comprises 16 residues. V lost 0 bases, J lost 6 bases, and 16 bases lay in between. The germline V gene encodes CDR1 SGHRS and CDR2 YFSETQ. The CDR3 DNA reads TGCGCCAGCAGCTTGGGCGACGGCGGGTACTCCAATGAGCAGTTCTTC. Translation gives CASSLGDGGYSNEQFF.

The CDR3 reads CASRGQAGSYEQYF. CDR3 bases: TGCGCCAGCAGGGGGCAGGCTGGTTCCTACGAGCAGTACTTC. The chain carries TRBV5-1 and TRBJ2-7, with D possibly TRBD1 on 5 matching bases. Trimming removed 5 bases from V and 1 base from J, with 13 bases in between. The CDR3 is made up of 14 amino acids. Looked up from germline, CDR1 is SGHRS and CDR2 is YFSETQ.

The J gene is TRBJ1-2, the V gene TRBV27; TRBD1 agrees at 7 bases. CDR1 is MNHEY and CDR2 is SMNVEV in the germline V gene (reference sequence). CDR3 length equals 14 residues. After removal of 6 bases from V and 7 bases from J, the junction contained 11 bases not matched to a gene. CDR3 loop: CASRGTVRQGGYTF. CDR3 coding DNA: TGTGCCAGCAGGGGGACAGTCAGACAGGGTGGCTACACCTTC.

Here the CDR3 reads CASSYSSRSEAFF. The CDR3 DNA follows: TGTGCCAGCAGTTACTCGAGCAGGTCGGAAGCTTTCTTT. The rearrangement links TRBV6-5 to TRBJ1-1; no clear D. The CDR3 contains 13 residues. Between the trimmed V and J ends, which lost 0 bases and 8 bases, there was a span of 10 bases. The germline V gene has CDR1 MNHEY and CDR2 SVGAGI.

The V and J genes are TRBV15 and TRBJ2-1; TRBD1 might be the D (6 bases). This CDR3 is built from 13 residues. The V and J ends lost 0 bases and 8 bases respectively, with 8 bases between them. Germline V gene lookup returns CDR1 LNHNV and CDR2 YYDKDF (reference sequence). The CDR3 nucleotides read TGTGCCACCAGCAGAGATCAGGGGTATGAGCAGTTCTTC. It codes for CATSRDQGYEQFF.

This chain connects TRBV5-1 to TRBJ2-1; D call uncertain. Germline V gene lookup returns CDR1 SGHRS and CDR2 YFSETQ. The germline V and J ends were trimmed by 2 bases and 7 bases, with 10 bases remaining between them. The CDR3 covers 13 residues. CDR3 amino acids: CASSLSIGNEQFF. In nucleotides, the CDR3 is TGCGCCAGCAGCTTATCTATAGGTAATGAGCAGTTCTTC. The complete variable domain, with remaining parts taken from reference TRBV5-1 and TRBJ2-1, reads KAGVTQTPRYLIKTRGQQVTLSCSPISGHRSVSWYQQTPGQGLQFLFEYFSETQRNKGNFPGRFSGRQFSNSRSEMNVSTLELGDSALYLCASSLSIGNEQFFGPGTRLTVL.

The chain combines TRBV5-1 with TRBJ1-1; tentative D call: TRBD1 (6 bases). CDR1 is SGHRS, CDR2 YFSETQ, per germline. Between the trimmed V and J ends, which lost 4 bases and 7 bases, there was a span of 17 bases. The CDR3 is 14 amino acids. CDR3 in amino acids: CASSKQGTVLEAFF. CDR3 in DNA: TGCGCCAGCAGCAAACAGGGAACAGTCCTTGAAGCTTTCTTT.

The J gene is TRBJ1-2, the V gene TRBV5-5; D is undetermined. Germline CDR1 is SGHKS and CDR2 is YYEKEE (reference sequence). The V and J ends lost 4 bases and 0 bases respectively, with 16 bases between them. The CDR3 runs to 16 residues. CDR3 coding DNA: TGTGCCAGCAGCCCCCGGACGGGTCTAGCTAACTATGGCTACACCTTC. It translates to CASSPRTGLANYGYTF. Based on the CDR3 plus reference TRBV5-5 and TRBJ1-2, the full variable domain is DAGVTQSPTHLIKTRGQQVTLRCSPISGHKSVSWYQQVLGQGPQFIFQYYEKEERGRGNFPDRFSARQFPNYSSELNVNALLLGDSALYLCASSPRTGLANYGYTFGSGTRLTVV.

The J gene is TRBJ2-7, the V gene TRBV5-4; TRBD1 is a possible D gene (5 bases). The CDR3 has 15 amino acids. Looked up from germline, CDR1 is SGHNT and CDR2 is YYREEE (reference sequence). V was shortened by 4 bases and J by 3 bases, with 17 bases between the two germline ends. In DNA, the CDR3 is TGTGCCAGCAGCCAAGGTTCTACAGGCATCTACGAGCAGTACTTC. Amino acids: CASSQGSTGIYEQYF.

This clone has more than one count but fewer than ten. The chain links TRBV14 to TRBJ2-2; no reliable D call. The CDR3 is 15 amino acids. The germline CDR1 and CDR2 sequences are SGHDN and FVKESK. Trimming left V 4 bases short and J 1 base short, with 10 bases between. The chain's CDR3 is CASSPKGWNTGELFF. The CDR3 region has the DNA TGTGCCAGCAGCCCTAAAGGGTGGAACACCGGGGAGCTGTTTTTT.

V gene TRBV6-5 combines with J gene TRBJ2-5; TRBD1 might be the D (5 bases). CDR1 and CDR2 (germline): MNHEY, SVGAGI. Trimming removed 4 bases at V and 9 bases at J, with 15 bases between. The CDR3 is 13 amino acids. CDR3 protein: CASSSGPQGAQYF. In nucleotides, the CDR3 is TGTGCCAGCAGTTCAGGGCCCCAAGGGGCCCAGTACTTC.

This chain uses TRBV7-3 with TRBJ2-7, with 8 positions matching TRBD1. CDR3 size: 14 residues. Germline CDR1 reads SGHTA; CDR2 reads FQGTGA. The trim removed 3 bases at V and 3 bases at J, leaving 4 bases unmatched. CDR3 sequence: CASSLTGANYEQYF. The CDR3 DNA sequence: TGTGCCAGCAGCTTGACAGGGGCCAACTACGAGCAGTACTTC.

The chain is built from TRBV19 and TRBJ1-1; 7 bases agree with TRBD1. Germline CDR1 is LNHDA and CDR2 is SQIVND (reference sequence). V lost 2 bases and J lost 5; bases outside the gene matches: 5. The CDR3 is 14 residues long. This chain's CDR3 is CASSIWDSGTEAFF. For the CDR3, the DNA is TGTGCCAGTAGTATATGGGACAGTGGGACTGAAGCTTTCTTT.